The 13 T cell receptor beta chains below were found in one sample sequenced in a study of blood T cell repertoires in COVID-19 (TCRdb year 2020). The library was prepared using the immunoSEQ multiplex PCR assay. This is the immuneACCESS table as TCRdb keeps it, with only in-frame sequences that have V and J called. A part of the clones is gone; compared with another copy, unresolved V genes explain less than half, and the rest is unexplained. The sample table records about 160,000 clones; more than 70% of these occur just once. The biggest ten clones account for around 3.6% of the sample. The sequencing sample was made of PBMCs or T cells enriched from blood (not recorded which). Every receptor here comes from a woman aged 45-65 years in a cohort exposed to, infected with or recovered from COVID-19 (not recorded which).

The gene calls are TRBV5-6 and TRBJ1-2; D is unclear. Germline lookup yields CDR1 SGHDT and CDR2 YYEEEE. Trimming removed 2 bases at V and 1 base at J, with 3 bases between. This CDR3 spans 12 amino acids. CDR3 region: CASSFSNYGYTF. The DNA for the CDR3 is TGTGCCAGCAGCTTTAGTAACTATGGCTACACCTTC.

This clone was seen a handful of times. The rearrangement uses TRBV6-5 and TRBJ2-5, with 8 bases lining up with TRBD2. V dropped 9 bases and J dropped 5; count of bases not matched to a gene: 11. This CDR3 comprises 14 residues. Germline assignment: CDR1 MNHEY and CDR2 SVGAGI. CDR3 in DNA: TGTGCCAGTAATCGGGAGGGGAGGTGGGAGACCCAGTACTTC. Translation: CASNREGRWETQYF.

The V gene is TRBV6-5, the J gene TRBJ2-7; TRBD1 might be the D (5 bases). CDR3 length: 14 amino acids. Trimming cost V 6 bases and J 6 bases, with 18 bases left between them. The germline gives CDR1 MNHEY, CDR2 SVGAGI. The CDR3, as DNA: TGTGCCAGCAGCCTAGGGGCGCCCCTTTCCGAGCAGTACTTC. It yields the protein CASSLGAPLSEQYF.

The sample holds one count of this clone. The chain couples TRBV5-8 to TRBJ2-5, with 9 bases fitting TRBD1. The germline V gene has CDR1 SGHTS and CDR2 YDEGEE. CDR3 length equals 16 residues. With 1 base clipped from V and 1 base from J, the junction kept 5 bases outside the gene matches. The CDR3 sequence: CASSLRQGDLQETQYF. CDR3 coding DNA: TGTGCCAGCAGCTTGAGACAGGGGGATCTCCAAGAGACCCAGTACTTC.

This clone was observed a handful of times. J is TRBJ2-7 and V is TRBV7-2; unclear D gene. Germline CDR1 is SGHTA and CDR2 is FQGNSA. CDR3 size: 14 residues. V lost 1 base to trimming and J lost 2 bases, with 9 bases between them. This CDR3 reads CASSLDRVTYEQYF. The CDR3 DNA reads TGTGCCAGCAGCTTAGACCGGGTAACCTACGAGCAGTACTTC.

The rearrangement links TRBV11-2 to TRBJ2-5, with D possibly TRBD2 on 6 matching bases. The CDR3 is 14 amino acids. The germline V gene encodes CDR1 SGHAT and CDR2 FQNNGV. V dropped 5 bases and J dropped 2 bases, with 12 bases sitting between them. The CDR3, as DNA: TGTGCCAGCAGCCCGGCCGGGACTCAAGAGACCCAGTACTTC. It codes for CASSPAGTQETQYF.

This rearrangement joins TRBV6-5 to TRBJ1-6; TRBD1 matches at 7 bases. Trimming took 7 bases from V and 6 from J; bases not matched to a gene: 6. The CDR3 extends over 14 amino acids. CDR1 is MNHEY, CDR2 SVGAGI, per germline. The CDR3 region has the DNA TGTGCCAGCACCCTAGGGGGCCGTAATTCACCCCTCCACTTT. It encodes CASTLGGRNSPLHF.

V and J are TRBV6-2 or TRBV6-3 and TRBJ2-2, with 12 bases lining up with TRBD2. J lost 4 bases, V lost 6 bases, and 6 bases had no gene match. The CDR3 has 16 amino acids. The V gene's germline CDR1 is MNHEY and CDR2 SVGEGT. The DNA for the CDR3 is TGTGCCAGCAGCCAGACTAGCGGGAGAATCACCGGGGAGCTGTTTTTT. Translated, it gives CASSQTSGRITGELFF.

V is TRBV7-2 and J is TRBJ1-5, with D possibly matching TRBD1 (6 bases). Germline V gives CDR1 SGHTA, CDR2 FQGNSA. Deletions cut 2 bases from V and 5 bases from J, with 19 bases between. The CDR3 length is 17 residues. CDR3 region: CASSLWGGGDGHQPQHF. The CDR3 DNA is TGTGCCAGCAGCTTATGGGGAGGGGGAGATGGTCATCAGCCCCAGCATTTT.

CDR3 loop: CASSLGASYGYTF. The CDR3 DNA reads as TGTGCCAGCAGCTTAGGGGCTTCCTATGGCTACACCTTC. This rearrangement joins TRBV7-3 to TRBJ1-2; weak D call: TRBD1 (5 bases). From germline, CDR1 is SGHTA and CDR2 FQGTGA. The ends were cut back, 2 bases at V and 4 bases at J, with 8 bases in the middle. The CDR3 is 13 amino acids.

The chain couples TRBV29-1 to TRBJ2-2; TRBD1 matches 9 bases. CDR3 length: 15 amino acids. The germline V gene encodes CDR1 SQVTM and CDR2 ANQGSEA. With V trimmed by 3 bases and J by 7 bases, 9 bases remained unmatched. CDR3 sequence: CSVESQTGGDGELFF. CDR3 DNA: TGCAGCGTTGAGAGTCAGACAGGGGGTGACGGGGAGCTGTTTTTT.

V usage is TRBV9 and J usage is TRBJ1-2, with D unclear. Germline V gene lookup returns CDR1 SGDLS and CDR2 YYNGEE. Trimming cost V 4 bases and J 6 bases, with 19 bases left between them. The CDR3 is 15 residues long. The CDR3 coding sequence is TGTGCCAGCAGCACCCACCCCGAGGGATATGATGGCTACACCTTC. It encodes CASSTHPEGYDGYTF.

This clone was detected only once. This chain links TRBV4-2 with TRBJ2-3, with unresolved D. Trimming removed 1 base from V and 0 bases from J, with 2 bases in between. The CDR3 runs to 13 residues. The germline gives CDR1 LGHNA, CDR2 YNFKEQ. CDR3 bases: TGTGCCAGCAGCCAAGCTAGCACAGATACGCAGTATTTT. This gives the protein CASSQASTDTQYF.